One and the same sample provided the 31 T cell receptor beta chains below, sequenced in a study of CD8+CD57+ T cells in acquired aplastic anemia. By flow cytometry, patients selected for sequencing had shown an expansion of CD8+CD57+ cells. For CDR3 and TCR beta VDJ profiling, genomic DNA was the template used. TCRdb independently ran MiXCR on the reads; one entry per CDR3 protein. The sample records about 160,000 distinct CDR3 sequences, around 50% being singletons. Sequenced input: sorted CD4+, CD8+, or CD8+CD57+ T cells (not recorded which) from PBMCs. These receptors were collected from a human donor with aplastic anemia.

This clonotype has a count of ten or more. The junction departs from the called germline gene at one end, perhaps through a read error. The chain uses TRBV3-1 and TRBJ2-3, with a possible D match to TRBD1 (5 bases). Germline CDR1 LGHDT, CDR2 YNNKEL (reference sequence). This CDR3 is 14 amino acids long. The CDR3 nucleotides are TGTGCCAGCAGCCAAGATGCCCTCACAGGTACGCAGTATTTT. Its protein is CASSQDALTGTQYF.

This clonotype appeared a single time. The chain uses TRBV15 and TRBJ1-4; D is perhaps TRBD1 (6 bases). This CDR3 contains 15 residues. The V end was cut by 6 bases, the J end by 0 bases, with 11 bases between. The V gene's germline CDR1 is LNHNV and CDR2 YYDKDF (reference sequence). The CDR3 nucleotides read TGTGCCACCAGTCCTGGACAGACAACTAATGAAAAACTGTTTTTT. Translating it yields CATSPGQTTNEKLFF. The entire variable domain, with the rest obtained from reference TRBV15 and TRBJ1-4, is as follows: DAMVIQNPRYQVTQFGKPVTLSCSQTLNHNVMYWYQQKSSQAPKLLFHYYDKDFNNEADTPDNFQSRRPNTSFCFLDIRSPGLGDTAMYLCATSPGQTTNEKLFFGSGTQLSVL.

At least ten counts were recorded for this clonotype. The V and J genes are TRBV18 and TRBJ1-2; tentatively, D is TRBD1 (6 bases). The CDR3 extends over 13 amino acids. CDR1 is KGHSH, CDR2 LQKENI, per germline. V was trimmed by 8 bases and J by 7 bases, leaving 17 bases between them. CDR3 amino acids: CASPSDRSSGYTF. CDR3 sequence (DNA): TGTGCCAGCCCTTCAGACAGGTCGTCTGGCTACACCTTC.

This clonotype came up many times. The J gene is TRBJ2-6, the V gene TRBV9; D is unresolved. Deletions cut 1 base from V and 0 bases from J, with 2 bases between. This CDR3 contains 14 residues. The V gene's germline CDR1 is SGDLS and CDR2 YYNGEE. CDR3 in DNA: TGTGCCAGCAGCGTATTCTCTGGGGCCAACGTCCTGACTTTC. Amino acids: CASSVFSGANVLTF.

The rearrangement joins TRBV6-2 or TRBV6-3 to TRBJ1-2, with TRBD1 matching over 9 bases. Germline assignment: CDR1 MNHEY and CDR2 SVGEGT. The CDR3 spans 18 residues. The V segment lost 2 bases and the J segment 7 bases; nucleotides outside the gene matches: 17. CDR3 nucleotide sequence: TGTGCCAGCAGTTACGTTGGCGGACAGGGGCTTCCCCGGGTTGGCTACACCTTC. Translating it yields CASSYVGGQGLPRVGYTF.

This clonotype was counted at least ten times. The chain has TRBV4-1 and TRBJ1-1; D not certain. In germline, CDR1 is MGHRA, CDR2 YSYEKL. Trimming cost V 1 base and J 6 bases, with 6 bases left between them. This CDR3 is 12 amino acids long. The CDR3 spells CASSQAYSEAFF. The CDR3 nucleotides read TGCGCCAGCAGCCAAGCGTATTCTGAAGCTTTCTTT.

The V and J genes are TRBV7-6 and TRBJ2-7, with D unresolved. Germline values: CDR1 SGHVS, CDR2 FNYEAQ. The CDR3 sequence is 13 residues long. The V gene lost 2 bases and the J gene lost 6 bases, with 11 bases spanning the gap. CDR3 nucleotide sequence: TGTGCCAGCAGCTTATGGGCAGCGAGCGAGCAGTACTTC. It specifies CASSLWAASEQYF.

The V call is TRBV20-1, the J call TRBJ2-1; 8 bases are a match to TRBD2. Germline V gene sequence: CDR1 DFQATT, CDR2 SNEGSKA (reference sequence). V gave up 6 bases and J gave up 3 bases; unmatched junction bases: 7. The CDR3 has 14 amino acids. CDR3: CSALSGGVYNEQFF. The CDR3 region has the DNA TGCAGTGCCCTGAGCGGGGGAGTCTACAATGAGCAGTTCTTC.

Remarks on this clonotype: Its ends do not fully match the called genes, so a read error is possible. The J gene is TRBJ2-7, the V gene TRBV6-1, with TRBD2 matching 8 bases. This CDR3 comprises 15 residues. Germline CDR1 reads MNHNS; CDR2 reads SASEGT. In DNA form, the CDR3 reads TGTGCCGGCAGCGCAACTAGCGGCGAAACCTACGAGCAGTACTTC. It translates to CAGSATSGETYEQYF.

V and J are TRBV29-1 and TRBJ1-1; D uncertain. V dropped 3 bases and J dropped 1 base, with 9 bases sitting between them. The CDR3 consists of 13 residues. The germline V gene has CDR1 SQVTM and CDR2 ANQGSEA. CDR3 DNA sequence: TGCAGCGTTGACCCGACGGCGAACACTGAAGCTTTCTTT. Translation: CSVDPTANTEAFF.

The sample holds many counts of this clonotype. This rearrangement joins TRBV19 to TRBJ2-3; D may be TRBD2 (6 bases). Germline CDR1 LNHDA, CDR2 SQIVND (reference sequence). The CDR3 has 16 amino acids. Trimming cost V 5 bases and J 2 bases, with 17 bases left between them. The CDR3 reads CASSDHGGEYTDTQYF. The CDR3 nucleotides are TGTGCCAGTAGTGATCACGGGGGAGAGTACACAGATACGCAGTATTTT.

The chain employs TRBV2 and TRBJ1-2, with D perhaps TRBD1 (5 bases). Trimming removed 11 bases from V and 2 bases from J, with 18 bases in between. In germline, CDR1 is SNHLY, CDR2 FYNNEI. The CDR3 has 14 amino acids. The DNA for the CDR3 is TGTGCCGGGGCGGGGGGACCTCCAAACTATGGCTACACCTTC. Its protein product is CAGAGGPPNYGYTF.

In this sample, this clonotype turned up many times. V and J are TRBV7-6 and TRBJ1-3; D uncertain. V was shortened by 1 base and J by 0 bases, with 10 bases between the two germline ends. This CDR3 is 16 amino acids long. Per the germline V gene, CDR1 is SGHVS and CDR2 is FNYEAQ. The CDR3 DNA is TGTGCCAGCAGCTTAGTGCAGCCGATCTCTGGAAACACCATATATTTT. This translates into CASSLVQPISGNTIYF.

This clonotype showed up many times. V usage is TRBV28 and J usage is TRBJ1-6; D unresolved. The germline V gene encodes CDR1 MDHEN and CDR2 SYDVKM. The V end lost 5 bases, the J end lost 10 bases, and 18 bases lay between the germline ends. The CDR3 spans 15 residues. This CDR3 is CASSPPAPIGSPLHF. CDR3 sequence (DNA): TGTGCCAGCAGTCCTCCCGCCCCAATTGGCTCACCCCTCCACTTT.

CDR3 loop: CASSVGSGGRRAYNEQFF. CDR3 nucleotides: TGTGCCAGCAGCGTAGGCAGCGGGGGCCGCCGCGCCTACAATGAGCAGTTCTTC. V usage is TRBV9 and J usage is TRBJ2-1; 8 bases fit TRBD2. The germline CDR1 and CDR2 sequences are SGDLS and YYNGEE. This CDR3 is built from 18 residues. J lost 2 bases, V lost 0 bases, and 10 bases had no gene match.

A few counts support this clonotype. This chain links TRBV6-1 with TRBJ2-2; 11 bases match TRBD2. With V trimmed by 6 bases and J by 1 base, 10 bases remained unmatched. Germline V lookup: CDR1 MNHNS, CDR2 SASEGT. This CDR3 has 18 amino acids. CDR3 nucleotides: TGTGCCAGCAGAAAAGGGACTAGCGGCCTACTGAACACCGGGGAGCTGTTTTTT. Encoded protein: CASRKGTSGLLNTGELFF.

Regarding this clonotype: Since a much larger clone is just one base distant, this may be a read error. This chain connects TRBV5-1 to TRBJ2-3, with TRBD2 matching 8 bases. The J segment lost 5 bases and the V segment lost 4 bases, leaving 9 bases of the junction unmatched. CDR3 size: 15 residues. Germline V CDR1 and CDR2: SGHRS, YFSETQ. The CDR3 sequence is CASSGGGTAGDTQYF. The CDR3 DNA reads TGCGCCAGCAGCGGCGGGGGGACTGCGGGAGATACGCAGTATTTT.

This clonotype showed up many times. In nucleotides, the CDR3 is TGTGCCAGCAGCTTAGGGTCCAGACTGGAGACCCAGTACTTC. Translating gives CASSLGSRLETQYF. The rearrangement uses TRBV7-2 and TRBJ2-5; D not resolved. The CDR3 length is 14 residues. Germline V lookup: CDR1 SGHTA, CDR2 FQGNSA. V lost 1 base and J 5 bases, leaving 11 bases between the germline ends.

CDR3 sequence reads: CASSIVGQSYNEQFF. CDR3 coding DNA: TGTGCCAGTAGTATAGTCGGACAGTCCTACAATGAGCAGTTCTTC. This chain links TRBV19 with TRBJ2-1; TRBD1 might be the D (6 bases). The CDR3 runs 15 residues. Germline V CDR1 and CDR2: LNHDA, SQIVND (reference sequence). Trimming cost V 1 base and J 1 base, with 8 bases left between them.

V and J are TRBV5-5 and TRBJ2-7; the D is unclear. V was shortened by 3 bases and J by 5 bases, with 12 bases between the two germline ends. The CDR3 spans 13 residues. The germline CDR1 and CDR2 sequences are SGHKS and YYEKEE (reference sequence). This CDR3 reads CASSSPTSNEQYF. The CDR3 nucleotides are TGTGCCAGCAGCTCCCCTACCAGCAACGAGCAGTACTTC.

The CDR3 region has the DNA TGTGCCAGCAGCGTTCGGGACAGAGGAAACACCATATATTTT. Its protein product is CASSVRDRGNTIYF. The rearrangement joins TRBV9 to TRBJ1-3; 7 bases are shared with TRBD1. V lost 2 bases and J lost 4; bases outside the gene matches: 3. The CDR3 extends over 14 amino acids. CDR1 is SGDLS and CDR2 is YYNGEE in the germline V gene.

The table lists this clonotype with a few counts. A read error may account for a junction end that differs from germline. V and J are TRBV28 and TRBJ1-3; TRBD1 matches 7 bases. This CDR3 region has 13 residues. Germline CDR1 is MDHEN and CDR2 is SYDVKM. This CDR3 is CASSSPPGTAPTF. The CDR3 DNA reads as TGTGCCAGCAGTTCCCCTCCCGGGACAGCTCCAACATTT.

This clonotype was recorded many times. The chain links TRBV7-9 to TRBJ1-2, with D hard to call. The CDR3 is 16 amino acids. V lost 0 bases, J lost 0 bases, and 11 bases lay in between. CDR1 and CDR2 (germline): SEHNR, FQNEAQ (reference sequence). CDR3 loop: CASSLALADTNYGYTF. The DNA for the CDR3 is TGTGCCAGCAGCTTAGCGTTGGCAGATACTAACTATGGCTACACCTTC.

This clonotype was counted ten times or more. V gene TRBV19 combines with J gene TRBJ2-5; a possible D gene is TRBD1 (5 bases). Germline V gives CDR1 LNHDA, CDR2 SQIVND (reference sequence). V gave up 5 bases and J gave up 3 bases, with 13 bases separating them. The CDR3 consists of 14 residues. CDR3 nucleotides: TGTGCCAGTAGTGGTACGGGCAGGGAAGAGACCCAGTACTTC. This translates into CASSGTGREETQYF.

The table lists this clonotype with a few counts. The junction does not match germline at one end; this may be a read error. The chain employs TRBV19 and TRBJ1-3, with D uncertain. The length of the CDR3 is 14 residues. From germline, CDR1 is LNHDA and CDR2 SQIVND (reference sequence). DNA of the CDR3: TGTGCCAGTAGTAGATCGAGCTCTGGGAACACCATATATTTT. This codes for CASSRSSSGNTIYF.

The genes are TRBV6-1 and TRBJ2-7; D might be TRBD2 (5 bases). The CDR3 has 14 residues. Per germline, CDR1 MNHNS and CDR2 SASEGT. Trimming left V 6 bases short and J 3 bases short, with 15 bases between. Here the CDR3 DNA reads TGTGCCAGCAGCGGGCAGGATCGGGGCTACGAGCAGTACTTC. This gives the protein CASSGQDRGYEQYF.

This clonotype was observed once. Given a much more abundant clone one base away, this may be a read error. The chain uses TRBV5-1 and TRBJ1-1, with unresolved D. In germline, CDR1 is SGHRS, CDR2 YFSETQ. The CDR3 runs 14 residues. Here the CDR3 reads CASSLDTLGTEALF. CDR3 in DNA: TGCGCCAGCAGCTTGGACACCCTGGGCACTGAAGCTCTCTTT.

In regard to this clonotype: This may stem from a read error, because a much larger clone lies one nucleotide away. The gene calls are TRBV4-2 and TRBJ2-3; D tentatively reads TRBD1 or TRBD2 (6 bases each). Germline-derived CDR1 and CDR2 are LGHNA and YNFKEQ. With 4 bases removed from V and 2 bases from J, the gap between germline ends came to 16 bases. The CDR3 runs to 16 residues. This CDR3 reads CASSPRGDWNTDTQYF. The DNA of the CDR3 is TGTGCCAGCAGCCCAAGGGGGGACTGGAACACAGATACGCAGTATTTT.

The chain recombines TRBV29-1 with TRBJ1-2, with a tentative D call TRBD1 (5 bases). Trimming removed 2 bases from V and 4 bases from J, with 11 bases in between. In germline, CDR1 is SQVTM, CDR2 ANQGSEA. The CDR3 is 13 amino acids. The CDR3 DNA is TGCAGCGTTGAACCAGGGATTTCCTATGGCTACACCTTC. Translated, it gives CSVEPGISYGYTF.

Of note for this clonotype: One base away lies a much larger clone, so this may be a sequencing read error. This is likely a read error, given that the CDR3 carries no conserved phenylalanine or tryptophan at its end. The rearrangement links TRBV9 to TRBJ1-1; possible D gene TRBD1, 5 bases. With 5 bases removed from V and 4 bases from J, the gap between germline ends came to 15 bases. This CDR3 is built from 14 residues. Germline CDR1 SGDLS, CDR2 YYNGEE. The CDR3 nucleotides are TGTGCCAGCAGTTTAGGTCGGCAGGGCACTGAAGCTTTCTCT. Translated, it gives CASSLGRQGTEAFS.

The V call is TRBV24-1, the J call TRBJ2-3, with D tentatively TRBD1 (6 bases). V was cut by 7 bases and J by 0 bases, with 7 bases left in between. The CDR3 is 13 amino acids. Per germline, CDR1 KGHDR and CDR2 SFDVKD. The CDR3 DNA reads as TGTGCCACCAGGGGGGCCAGCACAGATACGCAGTATTTT. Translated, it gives CATRGASTDTQYF.